This T cell receptor beta chain originates from a study of OX40 agonist ivuxolimab in advanced cancers. Study-level background: Partial response was recorded in three patients: one hepatocellular carcinoma and two cutaneous melanoma cases.

Some clones are missing from TCRdb's copy, which holds only in-frame ones; the method was immunoSEQ multiplex PCR. Of around 80,000 clones listed, roughly 80% are singletons. The CDR3 has 14 residues. The V gene's germline CDR1 is MDHEN and CDR2 SYDVKM. V was pared by 5 bases and J by 5 bases, with 15 bases between. The sample was CD4+ or CD8+ T cells sorted from blood, taken in a trial of the OX40 agonist ivuxolimab. This receptor was taken from an adult with an advanced solid tumor such as melanoma, head and neck, liver or kidney cancer. The rearrangement joins TRBV28 to TRBJ1-2; no firm D call. The CDR3 nucleotides read TGTGCCAGCAGTCCAGCCCAATCTAGTTATGGCTACACCTTC. Residues: CASSPAQSSYGYTF.